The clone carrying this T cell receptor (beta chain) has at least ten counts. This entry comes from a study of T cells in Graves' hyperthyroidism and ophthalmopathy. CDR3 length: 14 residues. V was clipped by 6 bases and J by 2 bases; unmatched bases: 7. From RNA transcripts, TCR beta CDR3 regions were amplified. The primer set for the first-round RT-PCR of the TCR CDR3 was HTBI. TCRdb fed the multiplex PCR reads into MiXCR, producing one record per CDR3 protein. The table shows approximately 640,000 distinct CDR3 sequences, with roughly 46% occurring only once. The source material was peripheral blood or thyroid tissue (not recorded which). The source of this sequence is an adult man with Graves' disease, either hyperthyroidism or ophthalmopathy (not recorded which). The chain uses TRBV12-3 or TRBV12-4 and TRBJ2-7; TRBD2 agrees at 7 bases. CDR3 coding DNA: TGTGCCAGCAGCCCTGGGGGGGGTACCTACGAGCAGTACTTC. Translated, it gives CASSPGGGTYEQYF.